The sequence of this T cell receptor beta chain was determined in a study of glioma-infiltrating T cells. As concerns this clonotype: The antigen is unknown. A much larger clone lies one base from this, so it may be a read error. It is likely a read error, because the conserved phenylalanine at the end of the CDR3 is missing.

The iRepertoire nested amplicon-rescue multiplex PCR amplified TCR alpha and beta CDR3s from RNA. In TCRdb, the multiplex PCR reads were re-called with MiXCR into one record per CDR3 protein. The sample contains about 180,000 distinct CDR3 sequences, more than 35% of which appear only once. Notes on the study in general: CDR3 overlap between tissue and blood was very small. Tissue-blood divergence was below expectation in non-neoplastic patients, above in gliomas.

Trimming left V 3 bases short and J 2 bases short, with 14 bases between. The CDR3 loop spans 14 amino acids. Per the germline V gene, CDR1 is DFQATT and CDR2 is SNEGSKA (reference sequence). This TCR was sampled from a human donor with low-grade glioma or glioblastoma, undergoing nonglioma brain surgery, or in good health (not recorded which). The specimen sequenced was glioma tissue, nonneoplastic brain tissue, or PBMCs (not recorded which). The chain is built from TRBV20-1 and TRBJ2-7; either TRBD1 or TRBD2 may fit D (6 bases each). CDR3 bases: TGCAGTGCTAGTCCCCCCGGGGGCGCCTACGAGCAGTACTCC. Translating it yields CSASPPGGAYEQYS.